The clone carrying this TCR beta chain has more than one count but fewer than ten. The antigen remains undetermined. Nobody among the patients had been given any treatment before thyroid surgery. This entry belongs to a study of metastatic and nonmetastatic thyroid tumors. On the study more broadly: The comparison covered peripheral blood and tumor or nodule tissue in malignant and benign thyroid patients.

Study-wide points: Reported TCR beta diversity, measured in blood and tumor, was significantly higher for malignant thyroid tumors than for benign nodules.

As originally analysed: Clinicopathological groups differed in CDR3, with these differences serving to build a distant-metastasis classifier for papillary thyroid cancer. Using MiXCR, TCRdb re-called clones from the PCR reads. V and J calls and clone size were set by TCRdb, not the authors. This table has around 22,000 clones, approximately 9.9% appearing once. CDR1 and CDR2 from the germline V gene are SGHRS and YFSETQ. Trimming left V 0 bases short and J 0 bases short, with 4 bases between. This CDR3 has 14 amino acids. The sequenced sample consisted of blood. V is TRBV5-1 and J is TRBJ1-5; D unresolved. This TCR was sampled from a female donor with papillary thyroid cancer or a benign thyroid nodule (not recorded which). Some clones in this sample may be carry-over from other donors' samples. CDR3 protein: CASSLGLSNQPQHF. DNA for the CDR3: TGCGCCAGCAGCTTGGGCCTTAGCAATCAGCCCCAGCATTTT.